The 15 T cell receptor beta chains in this list originate from one sample, sequenced in a study of shared clonotypes between healthy human individuals. Assay: immunoSEQ multiplex PCR; the TCRdb copy retains only in-frame clones and omits some. The table shows 2 million to 2.5 million clones, with approximately 95% occurring only once. What was sequenced was naive CD4+ T cells sorted from blood. Noted subset: CD45RA+ positively selected. The receptors originated from a man aged 18 to 29 in good health.

The rearrangement uses TRBV6-6 and TRBJ1-6; 7 nucleotides line up with TRBD1. The CDR3 contains 14 residues. Germline CDR1 reads MNHNY; CDR2 reads SVGAGI (reference sequence). V lost 6 bases to trimming and J lost 6 bases; unmatched junction nucleotides: 5. The CDR3 loop is CASSLTGSNSPLHF. Written as DNA, the CDR3 is TGTGCCAGCAGCTTGACAGGGAGTAATTCACCCCTCCACTTT.

The rearrangement links TRBV2 to TRBJ2-3, with 7 positions matching TRBD1. Germline CDR1 is SNHLY and CDR2 is FYNNEI. The CDR3 is 17 residues long. V shed 2 bases and J 4 bases; nucleotides not matched to a gene: 12. Here the CDR3 reads CASSELRVGQSPDTQYF. The CDR3 bases are TGTGCCAGCAGTGAATTAAGGGTGGGACAGTCTCCAGATACGCAGTATTTT.

V is TRBV6-4 and J is TRBJ2-4, with 9 bases identical to TRBD1. V lost 8 bases to trimming and J lost 0 bases; unmatched junction nucleotides: 8. Germline lookup yields CDR1 MRHNA and CDR2 SNTAGT. The CDR3 consists of 16 residues. The CDR3: CASARDRDKAKNIQYF. As DNA, the CDR3 is TGTGCCAGCGCTCGGGACAGGGACAAAGCCAAAAACATTCAGTACTTC.

CDR3 amino acids: CASSSGQGDRPDTQYF. The CDR3 nucleotides are TGTGCCAGCAGCTCAGGACAGGGCGATCGGCCGGATACGCAGTATTTT. The genes are TRBV5-4 and TRBJ2-3; TRBD1 matches at 8 bases. Germline V gives CDR1 SGHNT, CDR2 YYREEE (reference sequence). This CDR3 spans 16 amino acids. V lost 3 bases and J lost 6; bases outside the gene matches: 12.

This clone was counted a single time. The V gene is TRBV2, the J gene TRBJ1-1, with 9 nucleotides matching TRBD1. Trimming cost V 5 bases and J 5 bases; bases outside gene matches: 9. Germline loops: CDR1 SNHLY, CDR2 FYNNEI. The CDR3 runs 15 residues. CDR3 sequence: CASSYVQTGGTEAFF. CDR3 sequence (DNA): TGTGCCAGCAGTTATGTCCAGACAGGGGGAACTGAAGCTTTCTTT.

The rearrangement links TRBV7-9 to TRBJ2-7; 7 bases fit TRBD1. Germline CDR1 and CDR2: SEHNR and FQNEAQ (reference sequence). V dropped 4 bases and J dropped 4; count of bases not matched to a gene: 7. The CDR3 extends over 14 amino acids. The CDR3 reads CASSSARGLYEQYF. For the CDR3, the DNA is TGTGCCAGCAGCTCAGCCAGGGGGTTATACGAGCAGTACTTC.

The chain is built from TRBV29-1 and TRBJ1-1; TRBD1 agrees at 8 bases. The germline gives CDR1 SQVTM, CDR2 ANQGSEA. The CDR3 has 16 amino acids. With V trimmed by 7 bases and J by 0 bases, 13 bases remained unmatched. This CDR3 reads CSAAGTGWTMNTEAFF. The DNA of the CDR3 is TGCAGCGCTGCCGGGACAGGATGGACGATGAACACTGAAGCTTTCTTT. Complete variable domain (other parts from reference TRBV29-1 and TRBJ1-1): SAVISQKPSRDICQRGTSLTIQCQVDSQVTMMFWYRQQPGQSLTLIATANQGSEATYESGFVIDKFPISRPNLTFSTLTVSNMSPEDSSIYLCSAAGTGWTMNTEAFFGQGTRLTVV.

The chain joins TRBV5-4 to TRBJ2-7; D is unclear. Trimming removed 0 bases from V and 3 bases from J, with 10 bases in between. Germline lookup yields CDR1 SGHNT and CDR2 YYREEE (reference sequence). This CDR3 contains 14 residues. CDR3 sequence reads: CASSLEVGNYEQYF. CDR3 bases: TGTGCCAGCAGCTTGGAGGTGGGGAACTACGAGCAGTACTTC.

On this clone itself: Other DNA sequences in this specimen translate into the identical CDR3. The V gene is TRBV18, the J gene TRBJ1-5; 8 bases map to TRBD1. Germline V lookup: CDR1 KGHSH, CDR2 LQKENI. Trimming at V came to 3 bases and at J to 7 bases, leaving 2 bases not matched to a gene. This CDR3 spans 13 amino acids. The CDR3 DNA is TGTGCCAGCTCACCTACAGGGGGACAGCCCCAGCATTTT. It specifies CASSPTGGQPQHF.

The V gene is TRBV5-5, the J gene TRBJ1-1; no firm D call. V lost 3 bases and J lost 1, with 13 bases in between. Germline values: CDR1 SGHKS, CDR2 YYEKEE (reference sequence). The CDR3 runs 15 residues. The CDR3 DNA reads as TGTGCCAGCAGCTCGTCCGGCCTCCCGAACACTGAAGCTTTCTTT. Translating gives CASSSSGLPNTEAFF. Supplemented by reference TRBV5-5 and TRBJ1-1, the full variable domain reads DAGVTQSPTHLIKTRGQQVTLRCSPISGHKSVSWYQQVLGQGPQFIFQYYEKEERGRGNFPDRFSARQFPNYSSELNVNALLLGDSALYLCASSSSGLPNTEAFFGQGTRLTVV.

The rearrangement links TRBV19 to TRBJ2-2, with D perhaps TRBD2 (6 bases). Germline CDR1 is LNHDA and CDR2 is SQIVND (reference sequence). V lost 6 bases and J lost 2, with 16 bases in between. This CDR3 contains 16 residues. CDR3 sequence (DNA): TGTGCCAGTAGGGAGGGCATGGCTGGTAACACCGGGGAGCTGTTTTTT. As protein: CASREGMAGNTGELFF.

The rearrangement links TRBV11-2 to TRBJ2-7, with TRBD1 matching over 10 bases. Germline V lookup: CDR1 SGHAT, CDR2 FQNNGV. Losses at the gene ends were 6 bases for V and 3 bases for J; bases not matched to a gene: 8. The CDR3 totals 15 residues. CDR3 in amino acids: CASRTPGQGNYEQYF. Here the CDR3 DNA reads TGTGCCAGCAGAACTCCGGGACAGGGGAACTACGAGCAGTACTTC. The variable domain in full, with the rest retrieved from reference TRBV11-2 and TRBJ2-7, is EAGVAQSPRYKIIEKRQSVAFWCNPISGHATLYWYQQILGQGPKLLIQFQNNGVVDDSQLPKDRFSAERLKGVDSTLKIQPAKLEDSAVYLCASRTPGQGNYEQYFGPGTRLTVT.

In regard to this clone: This sample also contains other DNA sequences that code for the same CDR3. The chain recombines TRBV5-6 with TRBJ1-2; 9 bases agree with TRBD1. This CDR3 is built from 14 residues. Germline values: CDR1 SGHDT, CDR2 YYEEEE. Trimming at V came to 3 bases and at J to 2 bases, leaving 2 bases not matched to a gene. CDR3 amino acids: CASSSDRGNYGYTF. CDR3 DNA: TGTGCCAGCAGCTCCGACAGGGGGAACTATGGCTACACCTTC. Together with reference TRBV5-6 and TRBJ1-2, the CDR3 gives the full variable domain: DAGVTQSPTHLIKTRGQQVTLRCSPKSGHDTVSWYQQALGQGPQFIFQYYEEEERQRGNFPDRFSGHQFPNYSSELNVNALLLGDSALYLCASSSDRGNYGYTFGSGTRLTVV.

V and J are TRBV28 and TRBJ1-5; perhaps TRBD1 as D (5 bases). The CDR3 extends over 12 amino acids. CDR1 MDHEN and CDR2 SYDVKM come from the germline V gene. The V end was cut by 5 bases, the J end by 6 bases, with 8 bases between. The CDR3 region is CASSGGSQPQHF. In DNA form, the CDR3 reads TGTGCCAGCAGTGGGGGGAGTCAGCCCCAGCATTTT.

The chain is built from TRBV23-1 and TRBJ1-5, with D uncertain. TRBV23-1 qualifies as an ORF whose function is uncertain. The length of the CDR3 is 13 residues. V lost 0 bases to trimming and J lost 6 bases, with 6 bases between them. CDR3 nucleotide sequence: TGCGCCAGCAGTCAATCGAGGTTTCAGCCCCAGCATTTT. Amino acid sequence: CASSQSRFQPQHF.